What follows are 22 T cell receptor beta chains derived from one specimen sequenced in a study of regulatory T cells in long-lasting Graves disease listed by TCRdb under 2021. The library was built by means of multiplex PCR. The sequencing machine was an Illumina HiSeq 4000. To build TCR beta libraries, CDR3 regions were amplified by Arm-PCR using iRepertoire HTBI primers. Through fastp at Q25 and MiXCR, TCRdb rebuilt clones from the public reads, retaining in-frame beta chains. A single entry per CDR3 protein holds the most common genes and DNA from its merged rows. Across this sample there are over 450,000 distinct CDR3 sequences, with around 13% seen only once. 8.9% of the sample goes to the ten largest clones. The time point label on this specimen signifies: newly diagnosed GD, antithyroid drugs for less than 3 months. RNA was extracted from PBMCs in TRIzol for both TCR sequencing and RNA sequencing.

The same specimen was also included in a second study, on T cells in Graves' hyperthyroidism and ophthalmopathy.

The sample in question was peripheral blood mononuclear cells (PBMCs), obtained at new diagnosis, from a patient treated with antithyroid drugs. The origin of the receptors is a woman in her 30s with Graves disease. Donor details come from another sample of the same person, matched by shared clones.

This clonotype was counted a few times. This rearrangement joins TRBV28 to TRBJ2-1; D is ambiguous. CDR3 length: 14 amino acids. Germline lookup yields CDR1 MDHEN and CDR2 SYDVKM. V shed 3 bases and J shed 4 bases, with 10 bases lying between them. The CDR3 DNA is TGTGCCAGCAGTTTTGTAGGGATATACAATGAGCAGTTCTTC. Protein sequence: CASSFVGIYNEQFF. The entire variable domain, with the rest obtained from reference TRBV28 and TRBJ2-1, is as follows: DVKVTQSSRYLVKRTGEKVFLECVQDMDHENMFWYRQDPGLGLRLIYFSYDVKMKEKGDIPEGYSVSREKKERFSLILESASTNQTSMYLCASSFVGIYNEQFFGPGTRLTVL.

This clonotype occurred many times. This chain joins TRBV5-1 and TRBJ2-7; possible D gene TRBD1, 5 bases. Germline V gene sequence: CDR1 SGHRS, CDR2 YFSETQ. Trimming stripped 1 base from V and 9 bases from J, with 11 bases between. The CDR3 has 12 residues. CDR3 nucleotides: TGCGCCAGCAGCTTGAACAGGCTTGGGCAGTACTTC. As protein: CASSLNRLGQYF.

This chain links TRBV3-1 with TRBJ2-4; D is undetermined. The V end was cut by 5 bases, the J end by 8 bases, with 22 bases between. The CDR3 spans 16 residues. Germline-derived CDR1 and CDR2 are LGHDT and YNNKEL (reference sequence). CDR3 sequence (DNA): TGTGCCAGCAGCGCAGAGACTGGAACCTCTGGGTACATTCAGTACTTC. Encoded protein: CASSAETGTSGYIQYF.

Notes on this clonotype: The CDR3 ends on some other residue instead of the conserved phenylalanine or tryptophan, so this is likely a read error. The DNA is omitted, as the CDR3 cannot be located on it reliably, and the CDR3 follows TCRdb's listing. The chain is built from TRBV24-1 and TRBJ2-1; TRBD2 was called by the table and not checked on the DNA. The CDR3 totals 15 residues, both ends included. Germline loops: CDR1 KGHDR, CDR2 SFDVKD. The CDR3 sequence is CATRSGTSGSWAPRG.

J is TRBJ2-7 and V is TRBV5-6; the D is unclear. Germline V gives CDR1 SGHDT, CDR2 YYEEEE. V lost 4 bases, J lost 6 bases, and 14 bases lay in between. The CDR3 consists of 13 residues. CDR3 amino acids: CASSAGPAVEQYF. The DNA for the CDR3 is TGTGCCAGCAGCGCCGGACCGGCCGTCGAGCAGTACTTC.

This clonotype appeared many times. The chain recombines TRBV30 with TRBJ2-3, with 9 bases fitting TRBD2. CDR1 GTSNPN and CDR2 SVGIG come from the germline V gene (reference sequence). Germline trimming cut 1 base from V and 5 bases from J; bases unmatched to any gene: 13. The CDR3 sequence is 17 residues long. The CDR3 nucleotides are TGTGCCTGGAGTGCCCCCAGTCGCGGGAGGGCGGGAGATACGCAGTATTTT. It is translated as CAWSAPSRGRAGDTQYF.

At least ten counts were recorded for this clonotype. For the CDR3, the DNA is TGTGCCAGCAGGTTCCCAGCGGGAGGGCCGGTTACCGGGGAGCTGTTTTTT. It specifies CASRFPAGGPVTGELFF. This chain uses TRBV2 with TRBJ2-2; 10 nucleotides align to TRBD2. Germline V gene sequence: CDR1 SNHLY, CDR2 FYNNEI. This CDR3 has 17 amino acids. After removal of 6 bases from V and 5 bases from J, the junction contained 12 bases not matched to a gene.

In its sample, this clonotype was seen many times. The V call is TRBV15, the J call TRBJ2-5; TRBD2 matches 8 bases. In germline, CDR1 is LNHNV, CDR2 YYDKDF (reference sequence). The ends lost 0 bases at V and 4 bases at J; junction bases unmatched: 7. The CDR3 is made up of 16 amino acids. The CDR3 protein is CATSRDWVRGGETQYF. CDR3 bases: TGTGCCACCAGCAGAGATTGGGTTCGGGGGGGAGAGACCCAGTACTTC. The full variable domain, with the rest looked up from reference TRBV15 and TRBJ2-5, is DAMVIQNPRYQVTQFGKPVTLSCSQTLNHNVMYWYQQKSSQAPKLLFHYYDKDFNNEADTPDNFQSRRPNTSFCFLDIRSPGLGDTAMYLCATSRDWVRGGETQYFGPGTRLLVL.

V and J are TRBV19 and TRBJ1-5; TRBD1 matches at 7 bases. CDR3 size: 14 residues. Germline trimming cut 9 bases from V and 6 bases from J; bases unmatched to any gene: 11. CDR1 is LNHDA, CDR2 SQIVND, per germline (reference sequence). The CDR3 sequence: CASTTGMGPQPQHF. The CDR3 nucleotides are TGTGCCAGCACGACAGGGATGGGGCCTCAGCCCCAGCATTTT.

Many counts were recorded for this clonotype. This chain links TRBV18 with TRBJ2-7; perhaps TRBD1 as D (6 bases). Germline V lookup: CDR1 KGHSH, CDR2 LQKENI. Trimming cost V 3 bases and J 2 bases, with 11 bases left between them. The CDR3 covers 14 residues. This CDR3 is CASSPRGGTYEQYF. The CDR3, as DNA: TGTGCCAGCTCACCGAGAGGGGGAACCTACGAGCAGTACTTC.

This clonotype appeared a few times. The chain has TRBV15 and TRBJ1-1, with D perhaps matching TRBD1 (5 bases). Trimming removed 3 bases from V and 3 bases from J, with 8 bases in between. The length of the CDR3 is 13 residues. The germline gives CDR1 LNHNV, CDR2 YYDKDF (reference sequence). For the CDR3, the DNA is TGTGCCACCAGCAGTCGAGGGGACACTGAAGCTTTCTTT. It encodes CATSSRGDTEAFF.

Many counts were recorded for this clonotype. This chain joins TRBV28 and TRBJ1-5; D possibly corresponds to TRBD1 (5 bases). V was shortened by 7 bases and J by 7 bases, with 20 bases between the two germline ends. The CDR3 sequence is 15 residues long. Germline loops: CDR1 MDHEN, CDR2 SYDVKM. The CDR3 here is CASTTFRGGLQPQHF. DNA of the CDR3: TGTGCCAGCACTACTTTTCGGGGCGGACTACAGCCCCAGCATTTT.

As to this clonotype: A much larger clonotype is one base distant, so this may be a read error. The chain has TRBV13 and TRBJ2-5; no definite D call. The CDR3 covers 12 residues. CDR1 and CDR2 (germline): PRHDT, FYEKMQ (reference sequence). For the CDR3, the DNA is TGTGCCAACAGCCGAGGAGTGGAGACCCAGTACTTC. Its protein is CANSRGVETQYF.

This clonotype was counted at least ten times. This rearrangement joins TRBV28 to TRBJ2-5; possibly TRBD1 for D (7 bases). The CDR3 runs 15 residues. Germline V gene data show CDR1 as MDHEN and CDR2 as SYDVKM. Trimming pared 7 bases from V and 5 bases from J, leaving 20 bases between. CDR3 DNA sequence: TGTGCCAGCACCCCAGGGGGGACCCCACTTGAGACCCAGTACTTC. Protein: CASTPGGTPLETQYF.

This clonotype was detected many times. V is TRBV5-1 and J is TRBJ2-1; D possibly corresponds to TRBD2 (5 bases). There are 13 residues in the CDR3. V was shortened by 7 bases and J by 2 bases, with 10 bases between the two germline ends. Germline lookup yields CDR1 SGHRS and CDR2 YFSETQ. CDR3 region: CASGEAAYNEQFF. For the CDR3, the DNA is TGCGCCAGCGGGGAAGCGGCCTACAATGAGCAGTTCTTC.

The chain uses TRBV4-3 and TRBJ1-4, with 9 bases fitting TRBD1. The V gene end was trimmed by 3 bases and the J gene end by 5 bases; junction bases not matched to a gene: 13. The CDR3 has 18 amino acids. CDR1 and CDR2 from the germline V gene are LGHNA and YSLEER. CDR3 coding DNA: TGCGCCAGCAGCCACGAAATCACGGGACAGGGAAAGAATGAAAAACTGTTTTTT. Encoded protein: CASSHEITGQGKNEKLFF.

This chain joins TRBV10-1 and TRBJ2-3; maybe TRBD2 (6 bases). Germline CDR1 is WNHNN and CDR2 is SYGVQD (reference sequence). There are 16 residues in the CDR3. The V gene lost 10 bases and the J gene lost 11 bases, with 31 bases spanning the gap. The CDR3 sequence is CANTGTRQNPPSEQYF. The CDR3 bases are TGCGCCAATACCGGGACTCGACAAAACCCACCTTCGGAGCAGTATTTT.

This clonotype was picked up many times. The V call is TRBV7-9, the J call TRBJ2-5; 10 positions agree with TRBD1. The V and J ends lost 6 bases and 5 bases, in that order; junction bases with no gene match: 9. Germline V gives CDR1 SEHNR, CDR2 FQNEAQ (reference sequence). The CDR3 length is 15 residues. CDR3 amino acids: CASSSTGTGVETQYF. CDR3 coding DNA: TGTGCCAGCAGTTCCACCGGGACAGGGGTCGAGACCCAGTACTTC.

V gene TRBV4-1 combines with J gene TRBJ1-4, with D unclear. With 1 base removed from V and 2 bases from J, the gap between germline ends came to 8 bases. Germline V CDR1 and CDR2: MGHRA, YSYEKL. The CDR3 extends over 15 amino acids. In DNA form, the CDR3 reads TGCGCCAGCAGCCAAGTCGGACTTACTAATGAAAAACTGTTTTTT. This sequence encodes CASSQVGLTNEKLFF.

Only a few counts were recorded for this clonotype. A much larger clone differs from this one at a single base, so this may be a read error. This sequence joins TRBV28 and TRBJ2-3; no firm D call. Germline CDR1 and CDR2: MDHEN and SYDVKM. The CDR3 has 17 amino acids. The CDR3 loop is CAGSFPHSGFLQDTQYF. The CDR3 DNA reads TGTGCCGGCAGTTTTCCCCACTCAGGTTTTCTTCAGGATACGCAGTATTTT. Full variable domain (rest looked up from reference TRBV28 and TRBJ2-3): DVKVTQSSRYLVKRTGEKVFLECVQDMDHENMFWYRQDPGLGLRLIYFSYDVKMKEKGDIPEGYSVSREKKERFSLILESASTNQTSMYLCAGSFPHSGFLQDTQYFGPGTRLTVL.

This clonotype has a count of ten or more. This chain joins TRBV14 and TRBJ1-2, with a possible D match to TRBD1 (6 bases). The V and J ends lost 3 bases and 6 bases respectively, with 17 bases between them. The CDR3 is 15 amino acids. CDR1 and CDR2 (germline): SGHDN, FVKESK. CDR3 loop: CASSQPGHLFDGYTF. CDR3 DNA: TGTGCCAGCAGCCAGCCGGGACACCTTTTCGATGGCTACACCTTC.

This clonotype was seen more than once but under ten times. The chain employs TRBV4-2 and TRBJ2-3, with 10 bases that match TRBD2. The CDR3 is made up of 15 amino acids. The trim removed 0 bases at V and 6 bases at J, leaving 3 bases unmatched. CDR1 LGHNA and CDR2 YNFKEQ come from the germline V gene. DNA of the CDR3: TGTGCCAGCAGCCAAGATCTAGCGGGAGCGGATACGCAGTATTTT. It specifies CASSQDLAGADTQYF.